Listed here are 28 T cell receptor beta chains from one sample, sequenced in a study of vaccination effects on CD4 cells after COVID-19. These receptors have no identified antigens. Expansion of antigen-specific CD4+ T cells with viral peptide pools was carried out by the ViraFEST assay before sequencing. Culture lasted 10 days before CD4+ T cell isolation. The participants, recipients of two vaccine doses, got either BNT162b2 or mRNA-1273. TCRdb's table, derived via immunoSEQ multiplex PCR, lists solely in-frame clones and lacks some. This sample carries about 64,000 clones, around four fifths of them seen once, and the ten largest clones take roughly 2%. The sequenced sample was CD4+ T cells from PBMCs cultured with HCoV-OC43 spike peptides, obtained after COVID-19 vaccination. Subset specified: HCoV-OC43 spike overlapping peptide pool stimulation. The receptor set was obtained from a human donor who received a COVID-19 vaccine.

The V and J genes are TRBV4-3 and TRBJ2-1; no definite D call. This CDR3 is built from 14 residues. Germline CDR1 is LGHNA and CDR2 is YSLEER. V lost 5 bases and J 3 bases, leaving 11 bases between the germline ends. The CDR3 region is CASSFGPNYNEQFF. In DNA, the CDR3 is TGCGCCAGCAGCTTTGGACCGAACTACAATGAGCAGTTCTTC.

This chain links TRBV5-4 with TRBJ2-7; D tentatively fits TRBD1 or TRBD2 (6 bases each). Germline-derived CDR1 and CDR2 are SGHNT and YYREEE (reference sequence). V was clipped by 4 bases and J by 6 bases, with 17 bases between them. The CDR3 contains 14 residues. As DNA, the CDR3 is TGTGCCAGCAGCCGGGGGCTAGAGGGATTCGAGCAGTACGTC. This encodes CASSRGLEGFEQYV.

This chain uses TRBV12-5 with TRBJ2-4; 10 bases are shared with TRBD1. The germline V gene encodes CDR1 LGHNT and CDR2 FRNRAP. V was clipped by 3 bases and J by 3 bases; unmatched bases: 26. CDR3 length: 23 amino acids. CDR3 amino acids: CASGLVPDGRTGGDPMGKNIQYF. CDR3 DNA: TGTGCTAGTGGTTTAGTTCCGGATGGGCGGACAGGGGGAGACCCCATGGGCAAAAACATTCAGTACTTC. Complete variable domain (other parts from reference TRBV12-5 and TRBJ2-4): DARVTQTPRHKVTEMGQEVTMRCQPILGHNTVFWYRQTMMQGLELLAYFRNRAPLDDSGMPKDRFSAEMPDATLATLKIQPSEPRDSAVYFCASGLVPDGRTGGDPMGKNIQYFGAGTRLSVL.

The chain carries TRBV5-1 and TRBJ2-1; D assignment may be TRBD1 or TRBD2 (5 bases each). The germline gives CDR1 SGHRS, CDR2 YFSETQ. The CDR3 is 16 amino acids. Trimming removed 5 bases at V and 4 bases at J, with 19 bases between. CDR3 amino acids: CASSFLPRGAYNEQFF. As DNA, the CDR3 is TGCGCCAGCAGTTTCCTCCCCCGAGGGGCATACAATGAGCAGTTCTTC.

This clone was detected a few times. V usage is TRBV6-5 and J usage is TRBJ1-6, with a tentative D call TRBD1 (5 bases). Trimming stripped 6 bases from V and 7 bases from J, with 16 bases between. The germline V gene encodes CDR1 MNHEY and CDR2 SVGAGI. This CDR3 comprises 15 residues. CDR3 protein: CASRIRDPQNSPLHF. The CDR3 nucleotides read TGTGCCAGCAGAATCCGGGACCCGCAAAATTCACCCCTCCACTTT.

The V gene is TRBV18, the J gene TRBJ1-5; D unclear. V was shortened by 10 bases and J by 0 bases, with 10 bases between the two germline ends. This CDR3 is 13 amino acids long. Looked up from germline, CDR1 is KGHSH and CDR2 is LQKENI. The CDR3 DNA follows: TGTGCCACCAGGCAGGATAGCAATCAGCCCCAGCATTTT. It yields the protein CATRQDSNQPQHF.

The CDR3: CASSSTGNTEAFF. In DNA form, the CDR3 reads TGTGCCAGCAGCTCCACGGGGAACACTGAAGCTTTCTTT. V is TRBV7-9 and J is TRBJ1-1; D is undetermined. The V end was cut by 4 bases, the J end by 1 base, with 7 bases between. Germline V lookup: CDR1 SEHNR, CDR2 FQNEAQ (reference sequence). The CDR3 is made up of 13 amino acids.

This chain connects TRBV6-5 to TRBJ1-2, with 7 bases aligning to TRBD1. CDR3 length: 15 residues. V shed 6 bases and J 2 bases; nucleotides not matched to a gene: 9. Germline V lookup: CDR1 MNHEY, CDR2 SVGAGI. CDR3 in amino acids: CASSSRQGLNYGYTF. The CDR3 DNA sequence: TGTGCCAGCAGCTCTCGACAGGGTCTGAACTATGGCTACACCTTC.

CDR3 amino acids: CASSEYPQGEAFF. The CDR3 DNA reads TGTGCCAGCAGTGAATATCCCCAGGGTGAAGCTTTCTTT. V is TRBV6-1 and J is TRBJ1-1; D perhaps matches TRBD1 (5 bases). The CDR3 runs 13 residues. V lost 2 bases and J lost 7, with 11 bases in between. The germline V gene has CDR1 MNHNS and CDR2 SASEGT.

V and J are TRBV28 and TRBJ1-2; D gene uncertain. The V end lost 2 bases, the J end lost 3 bases, and 13 bases lay between the germline ends. This CDR3 is built from 15 residues. CDR1 is MDHEN, CDR2 SYDVKM, per germline. The CDR3 sequence: CASSLRPGVDYGYTF. The CDR3 region has the DNA TGTGCCAGCAGTTTAAGGCCCGGGGTGGACTATGGCTACACCTTC.

This clone occurred a few times. The chain couples TRBV28 to TRBJ1-1; D gene uncertain. Germline CDR1 reads MDHEN; CDR2 reads SYDVKM. This CDR3 is 12 amino acids long. Trimming took off 2 bases at V and 6 bases at J, with 7 bases between the two ends. The CDR3 is CASSLKGPEAFF. The CDR3 coding sequence is TGTGCCAGCAGTTTAAAGGGTCCTGAAGCTTTCTTT.

The chain carries TRBV27 and TRBJ2-5, with D hard to call. The CDR3 contains 15 residues. The germline V gene has CDR1 MNHEY and CDR2 SMNVEV (reference sequence). Trimming left V 5 bases short and J 3 bases short, with 16 bases between. CDR3 region: CASSPQFAAKETQYF. DNA of the CDR3: TGTGCCAGCAGTCCACAGTTTGCAGCTAAAGAGACCCAGTACTTC.

This clone appeared a few times. V gene TRBV5-1 combines with J gene TRBJ1-2; 7 bases align to TRBD1. V gave up 0 bases and J gave up 5 bases; unmatched junction bases: 1. This CDR3 region has 13 residues. CDR1 is SGHRS, CDR2 YFSETQ, per germline. Here the CDR3 reads CASSLGGQYGYTF. For the CDR3, the DNA is TGCGCCAGCAGCTTGGGGGGACAGTATGGCTACACCTTC.

This chain joins TRBV6-4 and TRBJ1-1, with D possibly matching TRBD1 (6 bases). This CDR3 comprises 15 residues. Germline V gene lookup returns CDR1 MRHNA and CDR2 SNTAGT. V lost 8 bases and J lost 1, with 17 bases in between. CDR3 sequence reads: CASSRQGNGNTEAFF. In DNA, the CDR3 is TGTGCCAGCTCCAGGCAGGGGAACGGGAACACTGAAGCTTTCTTT.

This rearrangement joins TRBV23-1 to TRBJ1-1, with a possible D match to TRBD1 (5 bases). TRBV23-1 is marked as an open reading frame, function uncertain. Deletions cut 3 bases from V and 3 bases from J, with 11 bases between. This CDR3 is 14 amino acids long. The CDR3 is CASSHSTAYTEAFF. DNA for the CDR3: TGCGCCAGCAGTCACTCGACAGCCTACACTGAAGCTTTCTTT.

The rearrangement links TRBV2 to TRBJ2-2; no clear D gene. The V end lost 1 base, the J end lost 1 base, and 4 bases lay between the germline ends. Germline V gene lookup returns CDR1 SNHLY and CDR2 FYNNEI. The CDR3 length is 14 residues. The CDR3 sequence: CASSEGQNTGELFF. The CDR3, as DNA: TGTGCCAGCAGTGAAGGACAGAACACCGGGGAGCTGTTTTTT.

The chain uses TRBV11-2 and TRBJ2-1, with D tentatively TRBD1 (6 bases). V lost 0 bases and J lost 10, with 19 bases in between. The V gene's germline CDR1 is SGHAT and CDR2 FQNNGV. The CDR3 runs to 16 residues. The CDR3 region has the DNA TGTGCCAGCAGCTTAGACCGGGACAAAGATTTTCACGAGCAGTTCTTC. Translated, it gives CASSLDRDKDFHEQFF. The full variable domain, its missing parts supplied by reference TRBV11-2 and TRBJ2-1, is EAGVAQSPRYKIIEKRQSVAFWCNPISGHATLYWYQQILGQGPKLLIQFQNNGVVDDSQLPKDRFSAERLKGVDSTLKIQPAKLEDSAVYLCASSLDRDKDFHEQFFGPGTRLTVL.

A single count supports this clone. This chain uses TRBV6-2 or TRBV6-3 with TRBJ2-3; 13 positions match TRBD2. The CDR3 is 18 residues long. V shed 4 bases, J shed 3 bases, and the junction held 10 bases outside the gene matches. The germline V gene has CDR1 MNHEY and CDR2 SVGEGT. Written as DNA, the CDR3 is TGTGCCAGCAGTTTTTCCGGGACTAGCGGGGTCGGGACAGATACGCAGTATTTT. The encoded protein is CASSFSGTSGVGTDTQYF.

This chain joins TRBV6-6 and TRBJ2-7; D gene unclear. Trimming cost V 0 bases and J 2 bases, with 11 bases left between them. In germline, CDR1 is MNHNY, CDR2 SVGAGI (reference sequence). The CDR3 runs to 15 residues. The DNA of the CDR3 is TGTGCCAGCAGTTACTCGCGACCGCAGACCTACGAGCAGTACGTC. Amino acid sequence: CASSYSRPQTYEQYV.

The V and J genes are TRBV7-9 and TRBJ2-7; possible D gene TRBD2, 6 bases. The ends were cut back, 5 bases at V and 2 bases at J, with 10 bases in the middle. Germline CDR1 is SEHNR and CDR2 is FQNEAQ (reference sequence). The length of the CDR3 is 13 residues. As DNA, the CDR3 is TGTGCCAGCAGCCAGACGGGGGCCTACGAGCAGTACGTC. This translates into CASSQTGAYEQYV.

In its sample, this clone was seen a few times. The rearrangement joins TRBV18 to TRBJ1-3; perhaps TRBD1 as D (5 bases). The V end was cut by 4 bases, the J end by 4 bases, with 14 bases between. The germline V gene encodes CDR1 KGHSH and CDR2 LQKENI. CDR3 length: 15 residues. CDR3 DNA sequence: TGTGCCAGCTCACTTACCGGGACCCTAGGAAACACCATATATTTT. This codes for CASSLTGTLGNTIYF.

The chain joins TRBV10-2 to TRBJ2-3; weak D call: TRBD1 (5 bases). The CDR3 is made up of 15 amino acids. The V end lost 10 bases, the J end lost 4 bases, and 21 bases lay between the germline ends. CDR1 and CDR2 from the germline V gene are WSHSY and SAAADI. The CDR3 is CATTSARQGSDTQYF. The DNA of the CDR3 is TGCGCCACCACGTCGGCCCGGCAGGGATCAGATACGCAGTATTTT.

This clone appeared a single time. The J gene is TRBJ2-3, the V gene TRBV9; D uncertain. The V end was cut by 4 bases, the J end by 1 base, with 4 bases between. The CDR3 has 12 residues. Germline V gene lookup returns CDR1 SGDLS and CDR2 YYNGEE. In DNA form, the CDR3 reads TGTGCCAGCAGCACTCGCACAGATACGCAGTATTTT. Its protein is CASSTRTDTQYF.

The chain combines TRBV6-1 with TRBJ2-7; D is perhaps TRBD1 (5 bases). V lost 0 bases and J 3 bases, leaving 9 bases between the germline ends. CDR1 MNHNS and CDR2 SASEGT come from the germline V gene. The CDR3 loop spans 14 amino acids. The CDR3 DNA reads TGTGCCAGCAGTGAAGCCGGACACTACTACGAGCAGTACGTC. Translating gives CASSEAGHYYEQYV.

J is TRBJ1-2 and V is TRBV19; D perhaps matches TRBD1 (5 bases). Trimming stripped 6 bases from V and 4 bases from J, with 15 bases between. The CDR3 is 14 residues long. CDR1 is LNHDA, CDR2 SQIVND, per germline (reference sequence). The CDR3 region has the DNA TGTGCCAGTAGAAAATCGGGGGAAGGCTATGGCTACACCTTC. Its protein product is CASRKSGEGYGYTF.

The V and J genes are TRBV7-3 and TRBJ2-2; 10 nucleotides align to TRBD2. V shed 5 bases, J shed 6 bases, and the junction held 9 bases outside the gene matches. The CDR3 covers 16 residues. The germline gives CDR1 SGHTA, CDR2 FQGTGA. The CDR3 loop is CASSAGGTSDAGELFF. The CDR3 nucleotides are TGTGCCAGCAGCGCAGGGGGGACTAGCGACGCCGGGGAGCTGTTTTTT. Using reference TRBV7-3 and TRBJ2-2 for the parts outside the CDR3, the full variable domain is GAGVSQTPSNKVTEKGKYVELRCDPISGHTALYWYRQSLGQGPEFLIYFQGTGAADDSGLPNDRFFAVRPEGSVSTLKIQRTERGDSAVYLCASSAGGTSDAGELFFGEGSRLTVL.

The J gene is TRBJ2-5, the V gene TRBV7-2; TRBD2 might be the D (5 bases). The CDR3 runs to 13 residues. The germline CDR1 and CDR2 sequences are SGHTA and FQGNSA. Trimming took 5 bases from V and 5 from J, leaving 12 bases between them. The CDR3 nucleotides read TGTGCCAGCAGCCCAGACCGAGGGGAGACCCAGTACTTC. This encodes CASSPDRGETQYF.

The J gene is TRBJ1-1, the V gene TRBV5-1, with TRBD1 matching 8 bases. Germline V CDR1 and CDR2: SGHRS, YFSETQ. The V and J ends lost 3 bases and 1 base, in that order; junction bases with no gene match: 5. This CDR3 has 15 amino acids. The CDR3 sequence: CASSSTGGSNTEAFF. In DNA form, the CDR3 reads TGCGCCAGCAGCTCAACAGGGGGATCGAACACTGAAGCTTTCTTT.